This TCR beta chain derives from a study of sequential checkpoint blockade in melanoma. Indicated treatment: randomized to nivolumab then ipilimumab (arm A) or the reverse (arm B). From thawed PBMCs, live CD3+CD8+ cells negative for CD19 and CD56 were sorted. The protocol was immunoSEQ multiplex PCR, while the TCRdb copy is restricted to in-frame clones and leaves out a portion. The repertoire holds about 32,000 clones, about four fifths seen once, with around 19% in the top ten. The V and J ends lost 4 bases and 3 bases respectively, with 9 bases between them. The germline V gene encodes CDR1 SNHLY and CDR2 FYNNEI. This CDR3 is built from 13 residues.

The chain links TRBV2 to TRBJ1-1; D might be TRBD1 (5 bases). The sequenced sample was CD8+ T cells sorted from blood (inferred from file names), obtained from a patient given nivolumab and ipilimumab in sequence. The sequence came from a human donor with melanoma. The CDR3 is CASSGGRYTEAFF. The DNA of the CDR3 is TGTGCCAGCAGTGGGGGCAGATACACTGAAGCTTTCTTT.